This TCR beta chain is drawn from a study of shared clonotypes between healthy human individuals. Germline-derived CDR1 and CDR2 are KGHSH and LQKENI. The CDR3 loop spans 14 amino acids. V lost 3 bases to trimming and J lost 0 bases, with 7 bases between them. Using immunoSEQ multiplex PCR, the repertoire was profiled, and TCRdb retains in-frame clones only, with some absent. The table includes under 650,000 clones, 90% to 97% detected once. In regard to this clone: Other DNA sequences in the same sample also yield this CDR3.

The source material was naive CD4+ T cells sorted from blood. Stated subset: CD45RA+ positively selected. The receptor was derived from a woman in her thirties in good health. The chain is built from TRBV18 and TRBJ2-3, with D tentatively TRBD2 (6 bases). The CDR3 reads CASSPAGSTDTQYF. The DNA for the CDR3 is TGTGCCAGCTCACCGGCGGGAAGCACAGATACGCAGTATTTT.